This T cell receptor beta chain was sequenced in a study of cytomegalovirus exposure and HLA in healthy donors. Points on this clone: Its antigen is unknown.

From germline, CDR1 is SGDLS and CDR2 YYNGEE. After removal of 3 bases from V and 5 bases from J, the junction contained 4 bases not matched to a gene. The CDR3 loop spans 14 amino acids. The study, taken as a whole, reports: Under in vitro conditions, three CMV-associated chains were confirmed as specific for CMV antigens.

The PCR used 60 Vbeta and 13 Jbeta primers. TCRdb keeps only in-frame clones here, not all; method: immunoSEQ multiplex PCR. The sample consists of 130,000 to 150,000 clones, 65% to 85% of them appearing once. Sequencing input: PBMCs. The rearrangement uses TRBV9 and TRBJ2-2; 7 bases align to TRBD1. This TCR was recovered from a man aged 18-30 years in good health and CMV-seronegative. DNA for the CDR3: TGTGCCAGCAGCGCCATGACAGGGACCGGGGAGCTGTTTTTT. Its protein is CASSAMTGTGELFF.